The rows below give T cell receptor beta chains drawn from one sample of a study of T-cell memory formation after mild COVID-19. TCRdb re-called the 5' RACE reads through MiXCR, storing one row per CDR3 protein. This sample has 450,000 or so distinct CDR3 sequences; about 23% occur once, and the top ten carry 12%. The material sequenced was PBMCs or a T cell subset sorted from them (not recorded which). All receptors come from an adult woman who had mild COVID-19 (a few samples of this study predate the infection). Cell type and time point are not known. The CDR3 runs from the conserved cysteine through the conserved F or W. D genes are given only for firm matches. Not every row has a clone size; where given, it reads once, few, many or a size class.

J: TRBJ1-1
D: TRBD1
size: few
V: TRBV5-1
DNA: TGCGCCAGCAGCTTGGTGGGGACAGGGCTTGAAGCTTTCTTT
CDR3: CASSLVGTGLEAFF

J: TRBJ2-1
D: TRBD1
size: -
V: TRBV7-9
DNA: TGTGCCAGCAGCTTCACAGGGGGCCGCTACAATGAGCAGTTCTTC
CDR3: CASSFTGGRYNEQFF

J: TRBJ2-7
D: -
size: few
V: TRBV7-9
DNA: TGTGCCAGCAGCGGAGAAGGGTACCTCTCCTACGAGCAGTACTTC
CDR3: CASSGEGYLSYEQYF

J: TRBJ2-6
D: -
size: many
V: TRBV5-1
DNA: TGCGCCAGCAGCTTTGGCCTCTCTGGGGCCAACGTCCTGACTTTC
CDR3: CASSFGLSGANVLTF

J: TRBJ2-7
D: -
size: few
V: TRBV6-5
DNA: TGTGCCAGCAGCAACCGGGGGACCGAGCAGTACTTC
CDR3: CASSNRGTEQYF

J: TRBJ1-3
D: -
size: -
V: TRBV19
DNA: TGTGCCAGTCACGATCGGATCTCTGGAAACACCATATATTTT
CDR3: CASHDRISGNTIYF

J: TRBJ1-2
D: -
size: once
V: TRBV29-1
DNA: TGCAGCGTTGAACCGGGGAAAGGGCTAGGCTACACCTTC
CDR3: CSVEPGKGLGYTF

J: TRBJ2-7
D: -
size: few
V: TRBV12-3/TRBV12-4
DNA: TGTGCCATCTCAAGGACTTCGAAAAACGAGCAGTACTTC
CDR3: CAISRTSKNEQYF

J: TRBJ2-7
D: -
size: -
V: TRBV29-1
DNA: TGCAGCGTTGAAGTCTGGGGGTACGAGCAGTACTTC
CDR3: CSVEVWGYEQYF

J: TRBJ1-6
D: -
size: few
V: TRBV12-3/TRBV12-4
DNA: TGTGCCAGCAATCAGGGTTCGACACCCCTCCACTTT
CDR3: CASNQGSTPLHF

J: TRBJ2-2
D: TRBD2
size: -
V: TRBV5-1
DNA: TGCGCCAGCAGCTTGATCGCGGGGGTCCCGTCTACCGGGGAGCTGTTTTTT
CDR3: CASSLIAGVPSTGELFF

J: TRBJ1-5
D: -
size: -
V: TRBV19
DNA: TGTGCCAGTAGTATTCTGAGGGAGATCAATCAGCCCCAGCATTTT
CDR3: CASSILREINQPQHF

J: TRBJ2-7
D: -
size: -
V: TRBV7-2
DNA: TGTGCCAGCAGCTTGGACTGGAGCTCCTACGAGCAGTACTTC
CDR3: CASSLDWSSYEQYF

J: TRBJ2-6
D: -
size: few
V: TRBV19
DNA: TGTGCCGGTCCCGGATCCATCTCTGGGGCCAACGTCCTGACTTTC
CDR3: CAGPGSISGANVLTF

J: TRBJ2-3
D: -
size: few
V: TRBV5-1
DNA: TGCGCCAGCAGCCCGACTAGATACACAGATACGCAGTATTTT
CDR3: CASSPTRYTDTQYF

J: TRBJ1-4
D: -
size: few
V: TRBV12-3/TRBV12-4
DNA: TGTGCCAGCAGTGCCGGGGTCAGTAATGAAAAACTGTTTTTT
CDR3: CASSAGVSNEKLFF

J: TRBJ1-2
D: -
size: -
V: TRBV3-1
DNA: TGTGCCAGCAGCCAAGATGGGGGTAGTGACTATGGCTACACCTTC
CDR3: CASSQDGGSDYGYTF

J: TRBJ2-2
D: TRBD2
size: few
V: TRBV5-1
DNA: TGCGCCAGCAGCTTGGCGCGGACTAGCGGGATAAACCGGCTGTTTTTT
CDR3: CASSLARTSGINRLFF

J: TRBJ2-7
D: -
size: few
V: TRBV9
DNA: TGTGCCAGCAGCGTAGCGGGCGAAAGCTCCTACGAGCAGTACTTC
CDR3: CASSVAGESSYEQYF

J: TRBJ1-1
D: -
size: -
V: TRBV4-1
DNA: TGCGCCAGCAGCCAGGGGATAAGACGGCCGGCGAACACTGAAGCTTTCTTT
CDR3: CASSQGIRRPANTEAFF

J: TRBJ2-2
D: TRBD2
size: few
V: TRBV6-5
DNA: TGTGCCAGCAGTAGAGCGGGGGGATCCGCGAACACCGGGGAGCTGTTTTTT
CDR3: CASSRAGGSANTGELFF

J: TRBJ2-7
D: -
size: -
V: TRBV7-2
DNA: TGTGCCAGCAGCCCCCTGGGTGACGGCGAGCAGTACTTC
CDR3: CASSPLGDGEQYF

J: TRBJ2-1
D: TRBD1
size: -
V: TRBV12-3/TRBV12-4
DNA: TGTGCCAGCAGTAGGACAGGGGACAATGAGCAGTTCTTC
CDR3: CASSRTGDNEQFF

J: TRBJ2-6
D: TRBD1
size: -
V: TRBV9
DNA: TGTGCCAGCAGCACGGTCCCGGGACAGGGCTCTGGGGCCAACGTCCTGACTTTC
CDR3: CASSTVPGQGSGANVLTF

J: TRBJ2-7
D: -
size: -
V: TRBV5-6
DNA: TGTGCCAGCAGCTTGGGCGGCTGGGACGAGCAGTACTTC
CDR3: CASSLGGWDEQYF

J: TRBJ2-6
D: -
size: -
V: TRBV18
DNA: TGTGCCAGCTCACCAACTGGGCTAACGGGGGCCAACGTCCTGACTTTC
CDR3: CASSPTGLTGANVLTF

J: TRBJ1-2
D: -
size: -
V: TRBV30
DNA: TGTGCCTGGAGCGCTAGCGGAACAGCTCCCTATGGCTACACCTTC
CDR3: CAWSASGTAPYGYTF

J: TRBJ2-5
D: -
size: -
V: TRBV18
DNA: TGTGCCAGCTCACCACCGTCGAGGGGAGGAGAGACCCAGTACTTC
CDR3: CASSPPSRGGETQYF

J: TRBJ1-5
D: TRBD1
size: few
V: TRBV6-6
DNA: TGTGCCAGCAGTTCCCTGGGAGGGGGCGCATATAGCAATCAGCCCCAGCATTTT
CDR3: CASSSLGGGAYSNQPQHF

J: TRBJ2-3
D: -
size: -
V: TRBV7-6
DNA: TGTGCCAGCAGAGGACCGGTCGGAGATACGCAGTATTTT
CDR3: CASRGPVGDTQYF

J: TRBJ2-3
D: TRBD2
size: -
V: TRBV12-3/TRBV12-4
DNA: TGTGCCAGCAGTTCTGCTAGCGGGTCCTTTACGCAGTATTTT
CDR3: CASSSASGSFTQYF

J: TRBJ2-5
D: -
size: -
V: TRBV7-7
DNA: TGTGCTAGCAGCCGAGTAGGGAGGGAGACCCAGTACTTC
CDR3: CASSRVGRETQYF

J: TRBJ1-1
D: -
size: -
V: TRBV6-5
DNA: TGTGCCAGCAGTTACAGTGCAGGGTATTTCACTGAAGCTTTCTTT
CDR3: CASSYSAGYFTEAFF

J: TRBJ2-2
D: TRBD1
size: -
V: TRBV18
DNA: TGTGCCAGCTCACCACGGGACAGGACCGGGGAGCTGTTTTTT
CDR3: CASSPRDRTGELFF

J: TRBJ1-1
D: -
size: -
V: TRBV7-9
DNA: TGTGCCAGCAGCTTAGCGTACGGAGGCCCCAACACTGAAGCTTTCTTT
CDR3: CASSLAYGGPNTEAFF

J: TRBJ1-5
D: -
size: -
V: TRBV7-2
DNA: TGTGCCAGCAGCGCCCAGGGGTGGAGCAATCAGCCCCAGCATTTT
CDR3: CASSAQGWSNQPQHF

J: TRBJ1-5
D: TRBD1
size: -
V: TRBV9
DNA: TGTGCCAGCAGCGCCGCAGGGGGCCTCAATCAGCCCCAGCATTTT
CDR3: CASSAAGGLNQPQHF

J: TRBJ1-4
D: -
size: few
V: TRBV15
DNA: TGTGCCACCAGCAGCGTAACTAATGAAAAACTGTTTTTT
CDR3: CATSSVTNEKLFF

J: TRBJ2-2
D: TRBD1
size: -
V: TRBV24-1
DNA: TGTGCCATACGGACAGGGGGCGCGGACACCGGGGAGCTGTTTTTT
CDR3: CAIRTGGADTGELFF

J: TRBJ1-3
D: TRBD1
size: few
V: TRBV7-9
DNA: TGTGCCAGCAGCGCCATCGGGACAGGGGCGTACTCTGGAAACACCATATATTTT
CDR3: CASSAIGTGAYSGNTIYF

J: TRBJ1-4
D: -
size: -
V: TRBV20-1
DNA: TGCAGTGCTCCCATGTGGGGCGAAAAACTGTTTTTT
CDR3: CSAPMWGEKLFF

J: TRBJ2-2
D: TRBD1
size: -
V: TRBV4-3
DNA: TGCGCCAGCAGCCAACTTATGCGACAGGGGACCTCTTTCCACAACACCGGGGAGCTGTTTTTT
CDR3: CASSQLMRQGTSFHNTGELFF

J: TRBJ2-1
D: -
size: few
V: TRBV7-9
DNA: TGTGCCAGCAGCTTATTATCCCCGGTGCCCAGACTAGTTTACAATGAGCAGTTCTTC
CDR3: CASSLLSPVPRLVYNEQFF

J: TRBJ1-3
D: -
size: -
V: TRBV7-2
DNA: TGTGCCAGCAGCCCCTGGGGCACCTCTGGAAACACCATATATTTT
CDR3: CASSPWGTSGNTIYF

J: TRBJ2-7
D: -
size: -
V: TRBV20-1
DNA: TGCAGTGCTAGAAGTCGCGGGCTAACCTACGAGCAGTACTTC
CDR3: CSARSRGLTYEQYF

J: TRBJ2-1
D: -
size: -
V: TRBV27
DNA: TGTGCCAGCAGTAACTCATATAGCGGAGATGAGCAGTTCTTC
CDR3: CASSNSYSGDEQFF

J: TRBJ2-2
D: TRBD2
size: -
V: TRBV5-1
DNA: TGCGCCAGCAGGCCGGGACTAGCGGGAGTCGAGGAGCTGTTTTTT
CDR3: CASRPGLAGVEELFF

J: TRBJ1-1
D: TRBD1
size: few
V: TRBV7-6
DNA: TGTGCCAGCAGCTTAATGGCAGGGGGCACGAACACTGAAGCTTTCTTT
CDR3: CASSLMAGGTNTEAFF

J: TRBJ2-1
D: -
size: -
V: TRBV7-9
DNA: TGTGCCAGCAGCTTAGTATTGTGGAATGAGCAGTTCTTC
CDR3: CASSLVLWNEQFF

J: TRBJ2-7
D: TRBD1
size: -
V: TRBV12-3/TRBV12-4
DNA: TGTGCCAGCAGTTTAGGGGCGGACAGGGCGTACGAGCAGTACTTC
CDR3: CASSLGADRAYEQYF

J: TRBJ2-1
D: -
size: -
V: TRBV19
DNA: TGTGCCAGTAGTGGGATTGGGGGACCTCAGCAGTTCTTC
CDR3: CASSGIGGPQQFF

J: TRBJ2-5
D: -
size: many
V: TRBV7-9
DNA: TGTGCCAGCAGCTTGAATGAGGCCCAGTACTTC
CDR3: CASSLNEAQYF

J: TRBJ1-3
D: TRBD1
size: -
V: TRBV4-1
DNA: TGCGCCAGCAGCCAACTGGACAGGAGCTCTGGAAACACCATATATTTT
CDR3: CASSQLDRSSGNTIYF

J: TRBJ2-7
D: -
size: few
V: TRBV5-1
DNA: TGCGCCAGCAGCTTCTACGGGAACTCCTACGAGCAGTACTTC
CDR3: CASSFYGNSYEQYF

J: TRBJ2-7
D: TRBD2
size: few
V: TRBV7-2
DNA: TGTGCCAGCAGCTTAGGGGGGACTAGCGGGAGGTACGAGCAGTACTTC
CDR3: CASSLGGTSGRYEQYF